The next 32 T cell receptor beta chains were all read from a single sample in a study of CD8+CD57+ T cells in acquired aplastic anemia. Sequenced patients had shown CD8+CD57+ cell expansion by flow cytometry. The study profiled TCR beta VDJ and CDR3 using genomic DNA as template. TCRdb re-derived calls from the reads in MiXCR, one entry per CDR3 protein. This sample has roughly 260,000 distinct CDR3 sequences; about 44% occur once, and the top ten carry over 7.5%. Sequencing input: sorted CD4+, CD8+, or CD8+CD57+ T cells (not recorded which) from PBMCs. Source of these receptors: a human donor with aplastic anemia.

This clonotype was seen once. The junction shows a germline mismatch at one end, possibly a read error. The chain carries TRBV7-3 and TRBJ2-7, with TRBD2 identical over 8 bases. Germline values: CDR1 SGHTA, CDR2 FQGTGA. This CDR3 has 13 amino acids. Written as DNA, the CDR3 is TGCGCCAGCAGCCTGACTAGCGCCTACGAGCAGTACTTC. Translating gives CASSLTSAYEQYF.

The chain combines TRBV9 with TRBJ1-1, with TRBD1 identical over 8 bases. This CDR3 has 16 residues. The V gene end was trimmed by 3 bases and the J gene end by 4 bases; junction bases not matched to a gene: 11. The germline V gene encodes CDR1 SGDLS and CDR2 YYNGEE. This chain's CDR3 is CASSETGQGLSTEAFF. CDR3 in DNA: TGTGCCAGCAGCGAGACAGGACAGGGTTTGAGCACTGAAGCTTTCTTT.

Of note for this clonotype: Because the CDR3 is missing its conserved closing phenylalanine or tryptophan, this is likely a read error. The rearrangement links TRBV4-2 to TRBJ2-7; 7 bases are shared with TRBD1. The CDR3 loop spans 14 amino acids. Germline-derived CDR1 and CDR2 are LGHNA and YNFKEQ. Losses at the gene ends were 3 bases for V and 3 bases for J; bases not matched to a gene: 5. Written as DNA, the CDR3 is TGTGCCAGCAGCCATCGACAGGGTAGCTACGAGCAGTACCTC. It yields the protein CASSHRQGSYEQYL.

The chain employs TRBV20-1 and TRBJ2-7; the D gene is possibly TRBD1 (5 bases). Germline-derived CDR1 and CDR2 are DFQATT and SNEGSKA (reference sequence). CDR3 length equals 13 residues. V was shortened by 1 base and J by 3 bases, with 10 bases between the two germline ends. CDR3 DNA: TGCAGTGCTAGAGTCGTTACAGGCTACGAGCAGTACTTC. This encodes CSARVVTGYEQYF.

V and J are TRBV7-9 and TRBJ2-7; the match to TRBD2 covers 8 bases. Germline V gives CDR1 SEHNR, CDR2 FQNEAQ (reference sequence). Trimming removed 8 bases from V and 5 bases from J; junction bases left unmatched: 11. The length of the CDR3 is 14 residues. CDR3 protein: CASLKPGGADEQYF. The CDR3, as DNA: TGTGCCAGCCTTAAACCGGGGGGGGCTGACGAGCAGTACTTC. Full variable domain (outside the CDR3, taken from reference TRBV7-9 and TRBJ2-7): DTGVSQNPRHKITKRGQNVTFRCDPISEHNRLYWYRQTLGQGPEFLTYFQNEAQLEKSRLLSDRFSAERPKGSFSTLEIQRTEQGDSAMYLCASLKPGGADEQYFGPGTRLTVT.

At least ten counts were recorded for this clonotype. The J gene is TRBJ2-5, the V gene TRBV20-1, with D perhaps being TRBD1 or TRBD2 (6 bases each). The CDR3 sequence is 12 residues long. Germline lookup yields CDR1 DFQATT and CDR2 SNEGSKA (reference sequence). CDR3 sequence reads: CTPRGPGETQYF. In DNA form, the CDR3 reads TGCACCCCCCGGGGGCCGGGAGAGACCCAGTACTTC.

This chain joins TRBV10-1 and TRBJ2-7; no firm D call. V was pared by 3 bases and J by 3 bases, with 12 bases between. Germline CDR1 reads WNHNN; CDR2 reads SYGVQD (reference sequence). The CDR3 runs to 14 residues. In nucleotides, the CDR3 is TGCGCCAGCAGTGATGGCGACACATACTACGAGCAGTACTTC. It yields the protein CASSDGDTYYEQYF.

Ten or more counts support this clonotype. V gene TRBV15 combines with J gene TRBJ2-7; maybe TRBD2 (6 bases). Germline V gene lookup returns CDR1 LNHNV and CDR2 YYDKDF (reference sequence). V shed 0 bases and J shed 3 bases, with 15 bases lying between them. The CDR3 spans 16 residues. CDR3 residues: CATSRDLAGTLYEQYF. The CDR3 nucleotides are TGTGCCACCAGCAGAGATCTGGCGGGAACACTCTACGAGCAGTACTTC.

In regard to this clonotype: Mismatch with germline at one junction end may stem from a read error. The V call is TRBV12-5, the J call TRBJ2-3, with D possibly TRBD1 on 6 matching bases. Germline V lookup: CDR1 LGHNT, CDR2 FRNRAP. The CDR3 contains 14 residues. The CDR3, as DNA: TGTGCTAGTGGGACAGGCGTTCGCACACATACGCAGTATTTT. It yields the protein CASGTGVRTHTQYF.

This clonotype has a count of ten or more. This chain's CDR3 is CSARDQKTSGGYNEQFF. The CDR3, as DNA: TGCAGTGCTAGAGATCAGAAGACTAGCGGGGGTTACAATGAGCAGTTCTTC. This chain uses TRBV20-1 with TRBJ2-1; 12 nucleotides match TRBD2. The J segment lost 4 bases and the V segment lost 0 bases, leaving 7 bases of the junction unmatched. Looked up from germline, CDR1 is DFQATT and CDR2 is SNEGSKA (reference sequence). The CDR3 has 17 residues.

The rearrangement joins TRBV7-3 to TRBJ2-3; D is uncertain. Germline loops: CDR1 SGHTA, CDR2 FQGTGA. Deletions cut 5 bases from V and 0 bases from J, with 12 bases between. The CDR3 covers 15 residues. The CDR3 region is CASSLLGFSTDTQYF. The CDR3 DNA sequence: TGTGCCAGCAGCCTCCTCGGGTTCAGCACAGATACGCAGTATTTT.

The genes are TRBV7-3 and TRBJ2-7, with D perhaps matching TRBD2 (6 bases). Germline V gene sequence: CDR1 SGHTA, CDR2 FQGTGA. V dropped 1 base and J dropped 2 bases, with 12 bases sitting between them. The CDR3 length is 15 residues. The chain's CDR3 is CASSLRPSETYEQYF. CDR3 coding DNA: TGTGCCAGCAGCTTAAGGCCTAGCGAGACCTACGAGCAGTACTTC.

Ten or more counts support this clonotype. The CDR3 nucleotides are TGTGCCAGCAGTGAGACTAGGGGAGAGCAGTACTTC. It yields the protein CASSETRGEQYF. The chain couples TRBV2 to TRBJ2-7; the D gene is possibly TRBD2 (6 bases). This CDR3 spans 12 amino acids. Germline-derived CDR1 and CDR2 are SNHLY and FYNNEI. V lost 3 bases to trimming and J lost 7 bases, with 10 bases between them.

This clonotype occurred many times. This chain joins TRBV27 and TRBJ2-7; weak D call: TRBD2 (6 bases). V lost 3 bases and J lost 4, with 13 bases in between. The length of the CDR3 is 14 residues. The germline gives CDR1 MNHEY, CDR2 SMNVEV (reference sequence). CDR3 loop: CASSFLNGGYEQYF. CDR3 in DNA: TGTGCCAGCAGTTTCCTCAACGGGGGATACGAGCAGTACTTC.

Points on this clonotype: Since no conserved phenylalanine or tryptophan closes the CDR3, a read error is the likely cause. V is TRBV29-1 and J is TRBJ2-1; D might be TRBD1 (5 bases). In germline, CDR1 is SQVTM, CDR2 ANQGSEA. The CDR3 sequence is 12 residues long. Trimming took 8 bases from V and 9 from J, leaving 17 bases between them. For the CDR3, the DNA is TGCAGCCAAGCTAACCCTAGGGGTGAGCAGTTCCTC. Its translation is CSQANPRGEQFL.

This clonotype appeared many times. The rearrangement uses TRBV30 and TRBJ2-5, with D possibly being TRBD2 (6 bases). The CDR3 runs to 12 residues. From germline, CDR1 is GTSNPN and CDR2 SVGIG (reference sequence). The ends were cut back, 0 bases at V and 5 bases at J, with 7 bases in the middle. CDR3 loop: CAWSVSGETQYF. CDR3 coding DNA: TGTGCCTGGAGTGTAAGCGGGGAGACCCAGTACTTC.

The table lists this clonotype with many counts. The J gene is TRBJ2-3, the V gene TRBV7-9; D gene unclear. This CDR3 has 16 residues. CDR1 and CDR2 (germline): SEHNR, FQNEAQ (reference sequence). V dropped 1 base and J dropped 5 bases, with 16 bases sitting between them. CDR3 nucleotide sequence: TGTGCCAGCAGCTTAGTAGGAACTACACTCGGAGATACGCAGTATTTT. Its translation is CASSLVGTTLGDTQYF.

The J gene is TRBJ1-5, the V gene TRBV7-2, with a weak D call TRBD1 (5 bases). Trimming took 5 bases from V and 9 from J, leaving 17 bases between them. CDR1 SGHTA and CDR2 FQGNSA come from the germline V gene. The CDR3 length is 14 residues. The CDR3 DNA follows: TGTGCCAGCAGCCCCCAGGGAGGGATGTGGCCCCAGCATTTT. This codes for CASSPQGGMWPQHF.

The gene calls are TRBV10-3 and TRBJ2-3, with a tentative D call TRBD2 (6 bases). The CDR3 contains 14 residues. Germline CDR1 reads ENHRY; CDR2 reads SYGVKD. With 4 bases removed from V and 1 base from J, the gap between germline ends came to 9 bases. Here the CDR3 reads CAISVGGGTDTQYF. CDR3 coding DNA: TGTGCCATCAGTGTTGGCGGGGGCACAGATACGCAGTATTTT.

This clonotype was counted a single time. This rearrangement joins TRBV29-1 to TRBJ1-2; no clear D. Trimming stripped 7 bases from V and 2 bases from J, with 23 bases between. The length of the CDR3 is 16 residues. The germline V gene has CDR1 SQVTM and CDR2 ANQGSEA. The CDR3 loop reads CSAVHGVAGGNYGYTF. As DNA, the CDR3 is TGCAGCGCAGTCCACGGGGTCGCCGGCGGCAACTATGGCTACACCTTC.

This clonotype was counted at least ten times. This sequence joins TRBV9 and TRBJ2-3; D is unclear. Germline CDR1 reads SGDLS; CDR2 reads YYNGEE. The CDR3 contains 11 residues. Between the trimmed V and J ends, which lost 4 bases and 4 bases, there was a span of 4 bases. CDR3 protein: CASSLADTQYF. The CDR3 DNA is TGTGCCAGCAGCTTAGCAGATACGCAGTATTTT.

This clonotype was counted many times. The chain carries TRBV7-9 and TRBJ2-7, with TRBD1 matching over 9 bases. This CDR3 has 15 residues. V trimming: 6 bases; J trimming: 3 bases; junction bases outside the gene matches: 9. CDR1 and CDR2 (germline): SEHNR, FQNEAQ (reference sequence). CDR3 residues: CASSYGGQGVYEQYF. Here the CDR3 DNA reads TGTGCCAGCAGTTATGGGGGACAGGGAGTCTACGAGCAGTACTTC.

This clonotype was seen at least ten times. The gene calls are TRBV9 and TRBJ2-3; 9 bases fit TRBD1. CDR3 length equals 15 residues. Germline-derived CDR1 and CDR2 are SGDLS and YYNGEE. The junction had 6 bases not matched to a gene; V was cut back by 3 bases and J by 4 bases. Written as DNA, the CDR3 is TGTGCCAGCAGCGCTGGACAGGGGAGCGCAGATACGCAGTATTTT. It is translated as CASSAGQGSADTQYF. The full variable domain, its missing parts supplied by reference TRBV9 and TRBJ2-3, is DSGVTQTPKHLITATGQRVTLRCSPRSGDLSVYWYQQSLDQGLQFLIQYYNGEERAKGNILERFSAQQFPDLHSELNLSSLELGDSALYFCASSAGQGSADTQYFGPGTRLTVL.

The rearrangement joins TRBV29-1 to TRBJ1-1; TRBD1 agrees at 10 bases. Germline trimming cut 6 bases from V and 3 bases from J; bases unmatched to any gene: 13. CDR1 is SQVTM and CDR2 is ANQGSEA in the germline V gene. The CDR3 contains 16 residues. The CDR3 sequence: CSVRRWTGGEYTEAFF. In DNA, the CDR3 is TGCAGCGTGCGAAGATGGACAGGGGGAGAGTACACTGAAGCTTTCTTT.

The chain joins TRBV19 to TRBJ2-7, with unresolved D. Looked up from germline, CDR1 is LNHDA and CDR2 is SQIVND (reference sequence). Trimming shortened V by 0 bases and J by 2 bases, and 11 bases separated the two germline ends. The CDR3 has 15 amino acids. The CDR3 protein is CASSIDLGQTYEQYF. In DNA form, the CDR3 reads TGTGCCAGTAGTATAGATCTGGGTCAAACCTACGAGCAGTACTTC.

This clonotype was observed a few times. The CDR3 nucleotides are TGTGCCAGCAGTTGGCTTAGCAATCAGCCCCAGCATTTT. This encodes CASSWLSNQPQHF. The V and J genes are TRBV6-2 or TRBV6-3 and TRBJ1-5; no clear D gene. There are 13 residues in the CDR3. V was pared by 4 bases and J by 0 bases, with 4 bases between. Germline values: CDR1 MNHEY, CDR2 SVGEGT.

This clonotype was counted many times. The chain links TRBV7-9 to TRBJ2-1; D not certain. V was cut by 4 bases and J by 9 bases, with 16 bases left in between. Germline lookup yields CDR1 SEHNR and CDR2 FQNEAQ (reference sequence). This CDR3 is built from 14 residues. The CDR3 DNA reads TGTGCCAGCAGCTCCTCGTTATTTAGTCCTGAGCAGTTCTTC. The encoded protein is CASSSSLFSPEQFF.

Concerning this clonotype itself: No conserved phenylalanine or tryptophan ends this CDR3, so it is likely a read error. The DNA is omitted, as the CDR3 cannot be located on it reliably, and the CDR3 follows TCRdb's listing. This sequence joins TRBV7-2 and TRBJ1-4; the table's TRBD1 call for D was not verified on the DNA. Germline CDR1 SGHTA, CDR2 FQGNSA. 9 amino acids form the CDR3, both terminal residues included. The CDR3 here is CASSPRGGS.

This sequence joins TRBV10-3 and TRBJ2-7; D is possibly TRBD1 (6 bases). CDR3 size: 12 residues. Germline values: CDR1 ENHRY, CDR2 SYGVKD. Trimming shortened V by 10 bases and J by 2 bases, and 12 bases separated the two germline ends. CDR3 residues: CATGDIAYEQYF. CDR3 DNA sequence: TGTGCCACCGGGGACATCGCCTACGAGCAGTACTTC.

This clonotype came up many times. A read error may account for a junction end that differs from germline. This chain uses TRBV15 with TRBJ2-2, with 9 bases lining up with TRBD1. The CDR3 runs to 16 residues. Germline CDR1 is LNHNV and CDR2 is YYDKDF (reference sequence). In DNA, the CDR3 is TGTGCCACCGGCAGAGCACAGGGGGCGGAAAGCGGGGAGCTGTTTTTT. This sequence encodes CATGRAQGAESGELFF.

The rearrangement joins TRBV7-3 to TRBJ2-3; unclear D gene. CDR1 SGHTA and CDR2 FQGTGA come from the germline V gene. The CDR3 has 13 residues. V lost 3 bases, J lost 3 bases, and 7 bases lay in between. The CDR3 reads CASSFQRTDTQYF. CDR3 DNA: TGTGCCAGCAGCTTCCAGAGAACAGATACGCAGTATTTT.

This clonotype has only a few counts. This may stem from a read error, because a much larger clone lies one nucleotide away. The chain links TRBV5-1 to TRBJ2-3, with D uncertain. Germline values: CDR1 SGHRS, CDR2 YFSETQ. Trimming took 1 base from V and 1 from J, leaving 7 bases between them. There are 14 residues in the CDR3. CDR3 nucleotides: TGCGCCAGCAGCTTGAAAGGCGGCACAGATACGCAGTATTTT. This codes for CASSLKGGTDTQYF.